A selection of T cell receptor beta chains follows, all from one sample in a study of blood T cell repertoires in COVID-19. The table came from immunoSEQ multiplex PCR; TCRdb's copy has only in-frame clones and leaves some out. The sample shows about 220,000 clones, approximately 85% of them seen only once. The material sequenced was peripheral blood. The receptors shown here come from a woman aged 65 to 85 with COVID-19, enrolled during active disease. Both conserved end residues are part of each CDR3. The order of the fields is V gene, clone size, D gene, CDR3 length, J gene, CDR3 DNA, CDR3 protein. D genes are given only for firm matches. Clone size is shown for a subset of rows, as once, few, many or a class of expanded clone.

TRBV19	-	TRBD1	14	TRBJ1-1	TGTGCCAGCCAAAACCTGGGACAGGACGAGATAGCTTTCTTT	CASQNLGQDEIAFF
TRBV2	-	-	13	TRBJ2-5	TGTGCCAGCAGGTTCGGGGGTCAAGAGACCCAGTACTTC	CASRFGGQETQYF
TRBV6-2/TRBV6-3	-	-	14	TRBJ1-4	TGTGCCAGCAGTTCGCGCAGGGGTGAAGAAAAACTGTTTTTT	CASSSRRGEEKLFF
TRBV1	few	-	22	TRBJ2-2	TGCACCAGCAGCCAAGATCCCTCTTACGCCCCTAGCGGGGGGATGAACACCGGGGAGCTGTTTTTT	CTSSQDPSYAPSGGMNTGELFF
TRBV6-5	many	-	15	TRBJ1-3	TGTGCCAGCAGTCCCCGGGGTTTCTCTGGAAACACCATATATTTT	CASSPRGFSGNTIYF
TRBV7-2	-	TRBD2	16	TRBJ2-3	TGTGCCAGCAGCTTGAACGGGAGGGCCGGGACAGATACGCAGTATTTT	CASSLNGRAGTDTQYF
TRBV11-3	-	-	14	TRBJ1-3	TGTGCCAGCAGCATGGGAGCTCCCTGGAACACCATATATTTT	CASSMGAPWNTIYF
TRBV10-3	few	-	15	TRBJ1-1	TGTGCCATCAGTGGGGGGACGGAGGGCAACACTGAAGCTTTCTTT	CAISGGTEGNTEAFF
TRBV7-2	few	-	13	TRBJ1-2	TGTGCCAGCAGCTCCCCCCAGATGTTCGGCTACACCTTC	CASSSPQMFGYTF
TRBV9	once	-	13	TRBJ2-2	TGTGCCAGCAGCTGGGGAGACACCGGGGAGCTGTTTTTT	CASSWGDTGELFF
TRBV24-1	-	TRBD1	19	TRBJ2-5	TGTGCCACCAGTGATGCAAAAACCGGGACAGGGGGACAACAAGAGACCCAGTACTTC	CATSDAKTGTGGQQETQYF
TRBV20-1	-	-	11	TRBJ1-2	TGCAGTGCCACACCCGATTATGGCTACACCTTC	CSATPDYGYTF
TRBV7-2	few	-	14	TRBJ2-2	TGTGCCAGCAGGGAGGACAGTTTAACCGGGGAGCTGTTTTTT	CASREDSLTGELFF
TRBV4-1	-	-	16	TRBJ1-3	TGCGCCAGCAGCCAAGAGGGGCACCTCCAAGGAAACACCATATATTTT	CASSQEGHLQGNTIYF
TRBV6-2/TRBV6-3	-	-	13	TRBJ2-2	TGTGCCAGCAGCTTAGAGCGAACCGGGGAGCTGTTTTTT	CASSLERTGELFF
TRBV7-8	-	-	13	TRBJ1-1	TGTGCCAGCGCCCTCCAGGTGAACACTGAAGCTTTCTTT	CASALQVNTEAFF
TRBV11-3	-	TRBD2	17	TRBJ2-1	TGTGCCAGCAGCTTGGTCGGCGGACTAGCGGGGGGGAGTGAGCAGTTCTTC	CASSLVGGLAGGSEQFF
TRBV5-6	-	TRBD1	15	TRBJ1-1	TGTGCCAGCAGCTCTCCGGGACAGGGGGAGTTTGAAGCTTTCTTT	CASSSPGQGEFEAFF
TRBV10-3	-	TRBD2	14	TRBJ2-3	TGTGCCATCAGGCTAGCGGGGGGCGCATATACGCAGTATTTT	CAIRLAGGAYTQYF
TRBV25-1	-	-	18	TRBJ1-4	TGTGCCAGCAGGGGCGGGCACGGAGCGCTAAGCGGTTGGGAAAAACTGTTTTTT	CASRGGHGALSGWEKLFF
TRBV7-2	-	TRBD1	14	TRBJ1-2	TGTGCCAGCAGCTTAGGGCAGGGGGAAGGAGGCTACACCTTC	CASSLGQGEGGYTF
TRBV3-1/TRBV3-2	once	-	15	TRBJ2-5	TGTGCCAGCGGACCTCGGGGGGCCCCACAAGAGACCCAGTACTTC	CASGPRGAPQETQYF
TRBV5-6	-	TRBD1	13	TRBJ1-2	TGTGCCAGCAGCTTGGGACAGGGGACCGGCTACACCTTC	CASSLGQGTGYTF
TRBV2	-	-	13	TRBJ2-3	TGTGCCAGCAGTGAAATTGGGGCGGATACGCAGTATTTT	CASSEIGADTQYF
TRBV9	-	TRBD1	15	TRBJ1-1	TGTGCCAGCAGCGGGACAGGGGGCCGGAACACTGAAGCTTTCTTT	CASSGTGGRNTEAFF
TRBV12-3/TRBV12-4	-	-	13	TRBJ1-3	TGTGCCAGCAGTGCTCCGGGATTAGACACCATATATTTT	CASSAPGLDTIYF
TRBV6-2/TRBV6-3	-	-	16	TRBJ1-5	TGTGCCAGCAGTCAGTTCCCCACCAATAGCAATCAGCCCCAGCATTTT	CASSQFPTNSNQPQHF
TRBV5-4	-	-	14	TRBJ1-6	TGTGCCAGCAGCCTACGACAGAATAATTCACCCCTCCACTTT	CASSLRQNNSPLHF
TRBV5-1	once	-	14	TRBJ1-3	TGCGCCAGCAGCTATGAGGGGGATGGAAACACCATATATTTT	CASSYEGDGNTIYF
TRBV24-1	-	-	13	TRBJ2-5	TGTGCCACCAGTGACGGCGGAACCGAGACCCAGTACTTC	CATSDGGTETQYF
TRBV5-1	-	TRBD1	13	TRBJ1-2	TGCGCCAGCAGCGCGGGACAGATCTATGGCTACACCTTC	CASSAGQIYGYTF
TRBV7-3	-	TRBD2	16	TRBJ2-1	TGTGCCAGCAGCTTATACCCTCGGGGGGGAAGGAATGAGCAGTTCTTC	CASSLYPRGGRNEQFF
TRBV29-1	-	TRBD1	12	TRBJ1-1	TGCAGCGCAGGACAGGGTGTCGCTGAAGCTTTCTTT	CSAGQGVAEAFF
TRBV6-2/TRBV6-3	-	-	15	TRBJ1-5	TGTGCCAGCAGTTATTCGGGGAGTTTCAATCAGCCCCAGCATTTT	CASSYSGSFNQPQHF
TRBV18	once	TRBD1	15	TRBJ2-7	TGTGCCAGCTCACCACTGGGACAGGGATCCTACGAGCAGTACTTC	CASSPLGQGSYEQYF
TRBV30	-	-	13	TRBJ1-1	TGTGCCTGGAGCAAGCTTTTGAACACTGAAGCTTTCTTT	CAWSKLLNTEAFF
TRBV3-1/TRBV3-2	-	TRBD1	15	TRBJ2-1	TGTGCCAGCAGCCCTCTTCGAGGACAGGTCAATGAGCAGTTCTTC	CASSPLRGQVNEQFF